This T cell receptor beta chain stems from a study of blood T cell repertoires in COVID-19. As for the study in general: The United States, Italy and Spain supplied acute and convalescent COVID-19 samples. T cells, B-cell-depleted T cells, or PBMCs supplied cDNA or gDNA.

CDR1 and CDR2 (germline): SGHNT, YENEEA. CDR3 length equals 13 residues. Participant ages covered roughly 18 to 89 years across 24 US areas. Original data processing: Reference gene primer amplification in the assay estimated nucleated cell counts. The assay was immunoSEQ multiplex PCR, and TCRdb's table has in-frame clones only and misses some. Clone size and V and J calls were adopted from that table, with D and trimming inferred from the DNA. Altogether 300,000 to 400,000 clones are present, roughly nine tenths being singletons, with the ten largest covering approximately 2.5%. On this clone itself: The junction differs from germline at one of its ends, possibly a read error.

Sequences were obtained from PBMCs or T cells enriched from blood (not recorded which). The J gene is TRBJ1-2, the V gene TRBV11-3; possibly TRBD1 for D (5 bases). This clonotype originated in a man between 60 and 75 years old who had recovered from COVID-19. In DNA, the CDR3 is TGTGCCAGCAGCTTAGGCCCGTCGCGGGGACCATCTTTT. As protein: CASSLGPSRGPSF.